This TCR beta chain was retrieved from a study of cytomegalovirus exposure and HLA in healthy donors. Study observations and caveats: The authors confirmed in vitro that a few CMV-associated chains were specific for CMV antigens.

Germline V CDR1 and CDR2: SGHRS, YFSETQ. The CDR3 consists of 16 residues. Losses at the gene ends were 4 bases for V and 2 bases for J; bases not matched to a gene: 6. Researchers ran the PCR with 60 Vbeta and 13 Jbeta primers. The protocol was immunoSEQ multiplex PCR, while the TCRdb copy is restricted to in-frame clones and leaves out a portion. This table holds approximately 98,000 clones, around 75% found once. For this clone: What it binds is unknown.

Sequencing input: PBMCs. The TCR originated in a man younger than 30 in good health and CMV-seropositive. The chain uses TRBV5-1 and TRBJ2-1; 10 bases fit TRBD1. The CDR3 nucleotides are TGCGCCAGCAGCGCGGGGACAGGGGCCCCCTACAATGAGCAGTTCTTC. It is translated as CASSAGTGAPYNEQFF.